The 2 T cell receptor beta chains given below trace back to one sample, sequenced in a study of persistence of HIV-infected CD4 T cells. The stimulus was lysate of CMV-infected fibroblasts, around 10 ug/mL. Responding CD4+ T cells were sorted by upregulation of both CD40 ligand and CD69. Sequencing used immunoSEQ version 4 in survey mode. TCRdb's table, derived via immunoSEQ multiplex PCR, lists solely in-frame clones and lacks some. The sample records just over 7,500 clones, 60% to 70% being singletons. Their specific antigens are unknown. This sample comprised CD4+ T cells sorted from PBMCs after roughly 18-hour stimulation, obtained from a patient who received antiretroviral therapy. Every receptor here comes from an adult man with HIV who was CMV-seropositive.

The chain uses TRBV12-3 or TRBV12-4 and TRBJ1-1; TRBD1 might be the D (6 bases). Between the trimmed V and J ends, which lost 3 bases and 3 bases, there was a span of 8 bases. This CDR3 has 13 residues. This chain's CDR3 is CASSLQGYTEAFF. CDR3 nucleotides: TGTGCCAGCAGTTTGCAGGGGTACACTGAAGCTTTCTTT.

This clone was counted only a few times. The chain couples TRBV5-1 to TRBJ2-7, with D possibly being TRBD2 (5 bases). This CDR3 comprises 14 residues. Germline assignment: CDR1 SGHRS and CDR2 YFSETQ. Trimming shortened V by 0 bases and J by 0 bases, and 7 bases separated the two germline ends. CDR3 in amino acids: CASSLAGSSYEQYF. CDR3 in DNA: TGCGCCAGCAGCTTGGCGGGGTCCTCCTACGAGCAGTACTTC.